This T cell receptor (beta chain) originates from a study of shared clonotypes between healthy human individuals. The overall study: A few men and a couple of women, aged 18 to 49, were donors. Whole-study results and caveats: In the sorted subsets, rarefaction showed sequencing was incomplete despite large depth. When compared with the clonotypes that were shared by all four sorted-subset donors, the non-shared clonotypes turned out to have lower generation probabilities.

TCRdb's copy holds only in-frame clones and misses some; the assay was immunoSEQ multiplex PCR. Among roughly 1,800,000 clones listed, around 96% were seen once. Cells designated naive CD8 were CD45RO-negative and were positively selected for CCR7, with terminally differentiated effector memory CD45RA+ cells excluded. Those who donated, Caucasian adults without exception, all lived in Nashville, Tennessee. Trimming took 0 bases from V and 0 from J; bases not matched to a gene: 7. Per the germline V gene, CDR1 is SGHVS and CDR2 is FNYEAQ. The CDR3 has 18 amino acids. About this clone: The antigen remains unidentified.

The V gene is TRBV7-6, the J gene TRBJ2-3; 9 nucleotides line up with TRBD2. What was sequenced was naive CD8+ T cells sorted from blood. The sequence was collected from a young man in good health. The chain's CDR3 is CASSLAVASGVSTDTQYF. The CDR3 DNA follows: TGTGCCAGCAGCTTAGCGGTCGCTAGCGGGGTTAGCACAGATACGCAGTATTTT.